This is a list of T cell receptor beta chains from one sample in a study of blood T cells in healthy people across ages. TCRdb recomputed calls from the 5' RACE reads with MiXCR, one row per CDR3 protein. This sample has around 1.7 million distinct CDR3 sequences, with about 30% found just once. The material sequenced was blood. The origin of the receptors is a woman under 40 in good health. The CDR3 runs from the conserved cysteine through the conserved F or W. The D gene is left open where the match is weak. Clone size is not always given. Where it is, it says once, few, many or a class for expanded clones.

V: TRBV5-6
size: -
D: -
J: TRBJ2-1
CDR3: CAGSLGTLGYEQFF
DNA: TGTGCCGGCAGCTTGGGGACCCTAGGTTATGAGCAGTTCTTC

V: TRBV7-3
size: once
D: -
J: TRBJ1-1
CDR3: CASRLQPSRNTEAFF
DNA: TGTGCCAGCCGCCTTCAGCCGAGCCGGAACACTGAAGCTTTCTTT

V: TRBV18
size: few
D: -
J: TRBJ2-7
CDR3: CASSRGVGAYEQYF
DNA: TGTGCCAGCTCACGGGGGGTTGGAGCCTACGAGCAGTACTTC

V: TRBV25-1
size: -
D: TRBD2
J: TRBJ2-7
CDR3: CASSVLSGGLYEQYF
DNA: TGTGCCAGCAGTGTCCTTAGCGGGGGTCTCTACGAGCAGTACTTC

V: TRBV7-2
size: -
D: TRBD1
J: TRBJ2-2
CDR3: CASRHGTGATGELFF
DNA: TGTGCCAGCAGGCACGGTACAGGGGCCACCGGGGAGCTGTTTTTT

V: TRBV2
size: -
D: -
J: TRBJ1-2
CDR3: CASSDFQEYNYGYTF
DNA: TGTGCCAGCAGTGATTTCCAGGAATATAACTATGGCTACACCTTC

V: TRBV5-1
size: few
D: -
J: TRBJ2-1
CDR3: CASSLLEPYNEQFF
DNA: TGCGCCAGCAGCTTGCTTGAACCCTACAATGAGCAGTTCTTC

V: TRBV11-2
size: -
D: -
J: TRBJ2-7
CDR3: CANSLQRSYEQYF
DNA: TGTGCCAACAGCTTACAGCGCTCCTACGAGCAGTACTTC

V: TRBV28
size: -
D: -
J: TRBJ2-7
CDR3: CASSPPSDTPRPYEQYF
DNA: TGTGCCAGCAGCCCACCATCTGACACCCCGAGGCCCTACGAGCAGTACTTC

V: TRBV15
size: few
D: TRBD1
J: TRBJ1-4
CDR3: CATSRRTGEEKLFF
DNA: TGTGCCACCAGCAGACGTACAGGGGAAGAAAAACTGTTTTTT

V: TRBV6-2/TRBV6-3
size: -
D: -
J: TRBJ1-2
CDR3: CASRQDLYGYTF
DNA: TGTGCCAGCAGACAGGACCTCTATGGCTACACCTTC

V: TRBV6-2/TRBV6-3
size: -
D: TRBD2
J: TRBJ2-7
CDR3: CASSYWTSLSYEQYF
DNA: TGTGCCAGCAGTTACTGGACTAGCCTCTCCTACGAGCAGTACTTC

V: TRBV12-3/TRBV12-4
size: few
D: TRBD1
J: TRBJ2-5
CDR3: CASSSPGQGRSGETQDF
DNA: TGTGCCAGCAGTTCACCCGGACAGGGAAGGTCCGGGGAGACCCAGGACTTC

V: TRBV7-9
size: many
D: -
J: TRBJ2-7
CDR3: CASSAAVEQYF
DNA: TGTGCCAGCAGCGCCGCGGTCGAGCAGTACTTC

V: TRBV7-9
size: -
D: -
J: TRBJ2-1
CDR3: CASSLKISGSEQFF
DNA: TGTGCCAGCAGCTTAAAGATCTCAGGGAGTGAGCAGTTCTTC

V: TRBV29-1
size: many
D: TRBD1
J: TRBJ2-7
CDR3: CSVIGQGSYEQYF
DNA: TGCAGCGTGATAGGACAGGGATCCTACGAGCAGTACTTC

V: TRBV2
size: -
D: -
J: TRBJ2-3
CDR3: CASRHGRGKRLADTQYF
DNA: TGTGCCAGCAGGCACGGGAGAGGAAAGAGGCTGGCAGATACGCAGTATTTT

V: TRBV7-9
size: many
D: -
J: TRBJ2-1
CDR3: CASSSRGRGSGPNEQFF
DNA: TGTGCCAGCAGCTCCCGGGGACGAGGAAGCGGACCCAATGAGCAGTTCTTC

V: TRBV19
size: -
D: -
J: TRBJ2-3
CDR3: CASSMTARDTQYF
DNA: TGTGCCAGTAGCATGACAGCTAGAGATACGCAGTATTTT

V: TRBV20-1
size: few
D: -
J: TRBJ2-3
CDR3: CSARSSSGTDTQYF
DNA: TGCAGTGCTAGGTCGTCCTCCGGGACAGATACGCAGTATTTT

V: TRBV5-1
size: -
D: TRBD1
J: TRBJ1-1
CDR3: CASSPDRQGANTEAFF
DNA: TGCGCCAGCAGCCCAGACCGACAGGGGGCTAACACTGAAGCTTTCTTT

V: TRBV7-2
size: -
D: -
J: TRBJ2-7
CDR3: CASSSSWGGQNEQYF
DNA: TGTGCCAGCAGCTCTAGTTGGGGGGGGCAAAACGAGCAGTACTTC

V: TRBV11-2
size: -
D: TRBD2
J: TRBJ2-7
CDR3: CASRFSGGEQSEQYF
DNA: TGTGCCAGCAGGTTTAGCGGGGGAGAACAAAGCGAGCAGTACTTC

V: TRBV20-1
size: few
D: TRBD1
J: TRBJ1-1
CDR3: CSARDTGTGLEAFF
DNA: TGCAGTGCTAGAGATACCGGGACAGGCCTTGAAGCTTTCTTT

V: TRBV12-3/TRBV12-4
size: few
D: TRBD2
J: TRBJ2-1
CDR3: CASSLATSGGRGEQFF
DNA: TGTGCCAGCAGTTTAGCTACTAGCGGGGGGCGGGGTGAGCAGTTCTTC

V: TRBV30
size: -
D: -
J: TRBJ2-1
CDR3: CAWMNKERQFF
DNA: TGTGCCTGGATGAACAAAGAGAGACAGTTCTTC

V: TRBV7-2
size: -
D: -
J: TRBJ2-5
CDR3: CASSRNKGQETQYF
DNA: TGTGCCAGCAGCCGAAACAAGGGCCAAGAGACCCAGTACTTC

V: TRBV7-9
size: -
D: TRBD1
J: TRBJ1-2
CDR3: CASADRAPGYGYTF
DNA: TGTGCCAGCGCAGACAGGGCACCGGGCTATGGCTACACCTTC

V: TRBV30
size: -
D: -
J: TRBJ2-7
CDR3: CACLGTGLIYEQYF
DNA: TGTGCCTGTTTGGGGACGGGGCTGATCTACGAGCAGTACTTC

V: TRBV2
size: -
D: TRBD2
J: TRBJ2-5
CDR3: CASDRGLPETRYF
DNA: TGTGCCAGTGACCGGGGACTACCAGAGACCCGGTACTTC

V: TRBV12-3/TRBV12-4
size: -
D: -
J: TRBJ2-2
CDR3: CASSFQRTNTGELFF
DNA: TGTGCCAGCAGTTTTCAGCGGACGAACACCGGGGAGCTGTTTTTT

V: TRBV5-6
size: -
D: TRBD2
J: TRBJ2-1
CDR3: CASSHQPTGTSPSNEQFF
DNA: TGTGCCAGCAGCCACCAGCCTACCGGGACTAGCCCCTCCAATGAGCAGTTCTTC

V: TRBV11-2
size: few
D: TRBD2
J: TRBJ2-2
CDR3: CASSLPWVAGAGELFF
DNA: TGTGCCAGCAGCTTACCCTGGGTAGCGGGGGCCGGGGAGCTGTTTTTT

V: TRBV2
size: -
D: TRBD1
J: TRBJ2-7
CDR3: CASNRGQGYEQYF
DNA: TGTGCCAGCAATCGGGGACAGGGTTACGAGCAGTACTTC

V: TRBV25-1
size: -
D: -
J: TRBJ1-2
CDR3: CASNRGVDDYTF
DNA: TGTGCCAGCAACCGAGGGGTAGATGACTACACCTTC

V: TRBV7-2
size: many
D: -
J: TRBJ2-1
CDR3: CASSLDSGRTYNEQFF
DNA: TGTGCCAGCAGCTTAGACTCCGGGCGAACCTACAATGAGCAGTTCTTC

V: TRBV5-1
size: many
D: -
J: TRBJ2-7
CDR3: CATSGGGSYEQYF
DNA: TGCGCCACCTCCGGGGGAGGCTCCTACGAGCAGTACTTC

V: TRBV28
size: many
D: TRBD1
J: TRBJ2-7
CDR3: CASSFRGQGIYEQYF
DNA: TGTGCCAGCAGTTTCAGGGGACAGGGAATCTACGAGCAGTACTTC